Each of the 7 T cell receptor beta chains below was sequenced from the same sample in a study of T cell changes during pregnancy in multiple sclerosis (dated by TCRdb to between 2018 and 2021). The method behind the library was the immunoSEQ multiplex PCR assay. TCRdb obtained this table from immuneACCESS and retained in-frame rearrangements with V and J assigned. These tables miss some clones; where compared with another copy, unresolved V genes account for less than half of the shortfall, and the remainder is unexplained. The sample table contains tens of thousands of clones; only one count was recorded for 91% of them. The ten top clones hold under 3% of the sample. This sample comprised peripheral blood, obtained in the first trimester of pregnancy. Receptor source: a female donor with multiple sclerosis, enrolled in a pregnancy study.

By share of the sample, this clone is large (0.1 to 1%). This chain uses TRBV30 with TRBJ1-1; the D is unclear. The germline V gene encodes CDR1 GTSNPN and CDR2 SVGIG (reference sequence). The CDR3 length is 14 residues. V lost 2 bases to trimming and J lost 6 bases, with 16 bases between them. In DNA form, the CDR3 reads TGTGCCTGGAGTCCCGACCCTAGGTTTTCTGAAGCTTTCTTT. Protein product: CAWSPDPRFSEAFF.

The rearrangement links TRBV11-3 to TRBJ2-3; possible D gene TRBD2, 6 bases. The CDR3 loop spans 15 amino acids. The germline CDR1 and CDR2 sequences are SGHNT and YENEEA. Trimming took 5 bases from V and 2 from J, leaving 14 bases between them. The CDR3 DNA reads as TGTGCCAGCAGCCCTGCGGGACTTGTCACAGATACGCAGTATTTT. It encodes CASSPAGLVTDTQYF.

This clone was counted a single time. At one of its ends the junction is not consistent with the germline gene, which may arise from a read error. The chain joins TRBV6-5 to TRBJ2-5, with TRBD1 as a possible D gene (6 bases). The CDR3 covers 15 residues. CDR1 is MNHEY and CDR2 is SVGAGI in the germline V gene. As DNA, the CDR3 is TGTGCCAGCAGTTACTCGAGTCTGGGGGCGGAGATCCAGTACTTC. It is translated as CASSYSSLGAEIQYF.

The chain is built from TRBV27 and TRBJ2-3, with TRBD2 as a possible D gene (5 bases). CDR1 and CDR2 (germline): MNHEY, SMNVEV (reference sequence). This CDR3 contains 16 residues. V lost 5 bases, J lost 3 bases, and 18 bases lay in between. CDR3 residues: CASSVDGVRSTDTQYF. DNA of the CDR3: TGTGCCAGCAGTGTCGACGGGGTACGGAGTACAGATACGCAGTATTTT.

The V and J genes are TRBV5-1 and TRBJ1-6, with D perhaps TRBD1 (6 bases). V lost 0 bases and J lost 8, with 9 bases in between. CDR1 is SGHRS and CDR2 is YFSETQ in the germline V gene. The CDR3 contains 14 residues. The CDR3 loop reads CASSLDRVDSPLHF. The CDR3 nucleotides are TGCGCCAGCAGCTTGGACAGGGTAGATTCACCCCTCCACTTT. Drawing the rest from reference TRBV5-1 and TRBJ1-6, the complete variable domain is KAGVTQTPRYLIKTRGQQVTLSCSPISGHRSVSWYQQTPGQGLQFLFEYFSETQRNKGNFPGRFSGRQFSNSRSEMNVSTLELGDSALYLCASSLDRVDSPLHFGNGTRLTVT.

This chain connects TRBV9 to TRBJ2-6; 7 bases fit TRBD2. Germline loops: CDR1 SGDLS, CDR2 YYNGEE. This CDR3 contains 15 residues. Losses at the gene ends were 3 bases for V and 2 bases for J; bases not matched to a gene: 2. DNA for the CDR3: TGTGCCAGCAGCGGCGGGGGAGCTGGGGCCAACGTCCTGACTTTC. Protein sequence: CASSGGGAGANVLTF.

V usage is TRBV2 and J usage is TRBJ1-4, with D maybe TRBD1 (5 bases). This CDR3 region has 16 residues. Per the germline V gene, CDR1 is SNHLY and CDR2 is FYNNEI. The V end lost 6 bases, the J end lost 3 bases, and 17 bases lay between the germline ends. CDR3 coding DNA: TGTGCCAGCAGCGCTCCCAGGACAAGGGCTAATGAAAAACTGTTTTTT. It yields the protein CASSAPRTRANEKLFF.